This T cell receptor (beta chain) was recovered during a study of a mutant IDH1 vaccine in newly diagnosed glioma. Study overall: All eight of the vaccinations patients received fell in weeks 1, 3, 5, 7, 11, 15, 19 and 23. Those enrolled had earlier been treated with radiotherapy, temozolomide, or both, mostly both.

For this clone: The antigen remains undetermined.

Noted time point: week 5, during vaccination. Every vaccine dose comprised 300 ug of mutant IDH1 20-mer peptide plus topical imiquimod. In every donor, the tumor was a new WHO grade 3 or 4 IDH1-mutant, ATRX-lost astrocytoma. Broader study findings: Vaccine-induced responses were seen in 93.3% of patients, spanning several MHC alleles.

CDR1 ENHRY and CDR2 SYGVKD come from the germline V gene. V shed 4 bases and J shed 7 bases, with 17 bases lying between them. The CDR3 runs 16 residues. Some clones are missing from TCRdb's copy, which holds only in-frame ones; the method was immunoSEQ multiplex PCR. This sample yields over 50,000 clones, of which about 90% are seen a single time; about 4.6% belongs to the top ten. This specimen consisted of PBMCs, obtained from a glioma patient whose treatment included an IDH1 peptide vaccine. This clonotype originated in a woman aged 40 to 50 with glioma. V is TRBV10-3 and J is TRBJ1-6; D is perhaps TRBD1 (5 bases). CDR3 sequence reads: CAISASGGAGNSPLHF. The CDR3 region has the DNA TGTGCCATCAGTGCCAGCGGAGGGGCTGGAAATTCACCCCTCCACTTT.